The 30 T cell receptor beta chains in this list originate from one sample, sequenced in a study of T cells and Merkel cell carcinoma outcomes. Assay used: immunoSEQ multiplex PCR; TCRdb lists only in-frame clones, some missing. The sample includes 15,000 to 25,000 clones, over 75% of them seen just once. The sequencing sample was made of tumor tissue from Merkel cell carcinoma. The receptor source for this set is a human donor with Merkel cell carcinoma.

V and J are TRBV10-3 and TRBJ2-5; the D is unclear. This CDR3 has 14 residues. Germline values: CDR1 ENHRY, CDR2 SYGVKD. The V end was cut by 4 bases, the J end by 5 bases, with 14 bases between. The CDR3: CAISGSQAVETQYF. The CDR3 DNA is TGTGCCATCAGTGGTTCCCAAGCAGTCGAGACCCAGTACTTC.

The table lists this clone with a few counts. The V gene is TRBV5-1, the J gene TRBJ2-7; 8 nucleotides line up with TRBD1. CDR3 length: 15 amino acids. CDR1 is SGHRS, CDR2 YFSETQ, per germline. V was clipped by 3 bases and J by 7 bases; unmatched bases: 12. CDR3 amino acids: CASSWVSGQVGEQYF. The CDR3 bases are TGCGCCAGCAGCTGGGTTTCGGGACAGGTTGGAGAGCAGTACTTC.

This clone was counted a few times. CDR3 DNA: TGTGCCAGCAGCTTAGTCCAGGGGGCGGATGAGCAGTTCTTC. It is translated as CASSLVQGADEQFF. The V gene is TRBV7-2, the J gene TRBJ2-1; 8 bases line up with TRBD1. Germline V lookup: CDR1 SGHTA, CDR2 FQGNSA. CDR3 length: 14 amino acids. V was clipped by 1 base and J by 8 bases; unmatched bases: 4. Looking up the rest from reference TRBV7-2 and TRBJ2-1 gives the full variable domain: GAGVSQSPSNKVTEKGKDVELRCDPISGHTALYWYRQSLGQGLEFLIYFQGNSAPDKSGLPSDRFSAERTGGSVSTLTIQRTQQEDSAVYLCASSLVQGADEQFFGPGTRLTVL.

This sequence joins TRBV29-1 and TRBJ2-5, with no clear D. The CDR3 loop spans 13 amino acids. CDR1 is SQVTM and CDR2 is ANQGSEA in the germline V gene. DNA of the CDR3: TGCAGGGACCTTAGGGTTTCCCAAGAGACCCAGTACTTC. It codes for CRDLRVSQETQYF. Full variable domain (outside the CDR3, taken from reference TRBV29-1 and TRBJ2-5): SAVISQKPSRDICQRGTSLTIQCQVDSQVTMMFWYRQQPGQSLTLIATANQGSEATYESGFVIDKFPISRPNLTFSTLTVSNMSPEDSSIYLCRDLRVSQETQYFGPGTRLLVL.

This chain joins TRBV11-1 and TRBJ1-6; 9 positions agree with TRBD1. The CDR3 covers 15 residues. After removal of 4 bases from V and 9 bases from J, the junction contained 7 bases not matched to a gene. Looked up from germline, CDR1 is SGHAT and CDR2 is FQDESV (reference sequence). In DNA, the CDR3 is TGTGCCAGCAGCTATCTCGACAGGGGGGGTTCACCCCTCCACTTT. Translated: CASSYLDRGGSPLHF.

The chain carries TRBV7-6 and TRBJ1-2, with D hard to call. This CDR3 region has 14 residues. Trimming cost V 5 bases and J 7 bases, with 17 bases left between them. Germline values: CDR1 SGHVS, CDR2 FNYEAQ. The CDR3 sequence is CASSPGALTSGYTF. The CDR3, as DNA: TGTGCCAGCAGCCCCGGAGCCCTCACTAGTGGCTACACCTTC. The whole variable domain, filled in from reference TRBV7-6 and TRBJ1-2, reads GAGVSQSPRYKVTKRGQDVALRCDPISGHVSLYWYRQALGQGPEFLTYFNYEAQQDKSGLPNDRFSAERPEGSISTLTIQRTEQRDSAMYRCASSPGALTSGYTFGSGTRLTVV.

V usage is TRBV5-1 and J usage is TRBJ1-2; no definite D call. CDR1 and CDR2 from the germline V gene are SGHRS and YFSETQ. V was cut by 2 bases and J by 5 bases, with 10 bases left in between. This CDR3 is built from 13 residues. The CDR3 sequence is CASSFQAKYGYTF. DNA for the CDR3: TGCGCCAGCAGCTTTCAGGCGAAATATGGCTACACCTTC.

The gene calls are TRBV9 and TRBJ2-7; 7 bases map to TRBD1. V lost 4 bases and J lost 3; bases outside the gene matches: 7. The CDR3 extends over 14 amino acids. In germline, CDR1 is SGDLS, CDR2 YYNGEE. CDR3 residues: CASSKGGISYEQYF. CDR3 coding DNA: TGTGCCAGCAGCAAAGGGGGCATAAGCTACGAGCAGTACTTC.

This rearrangement joins TRBV5-5 to TRBJ2-7, with TRBD2 identical over 11 bases. The CDR3 has 16 residues. The V gene end was trimmed by 2 bases and the J gene end by 6 bases; junction bases not matched to a gene: 10. The germline CDR1 and CDR2 sequences are SGHKS and YYEKEE (reference sequence). This CDR3 reads CASSFIKLAGAPEQYF. CDR3 DNA sequence: TGTGCCAGCAGCTTTATTAAACTAGCGGGAGCGCCCGAGCAGTACTTC.

The J gene is TRBJ2-7, the V gene TRBV30; TRBD2 might be the D (6 bases). V lost 5 bases and J 5 bases, leaving 7 bases between the germline ends. CDR3 size: 10 residues. Germline V lookup: CDR1 GTSNPN, CDR2 SVGIG (reference sequence). The CDR3 sequence: CAWGGNEQYF. CDR3 coding DNA: TGTGCCTGGGGGGGGAACGAGCAGTACTTC.

V and J are TRBV9 and TRBJ1-3; D unclear. Trimming removed 3 bases from V and 2 bases from J, with 9 bases in between. Germline V gives CDR1 SGDLS, CDR2 YYNGEE. The CDR3 contains 14 residues. The CDR3 reads CASSEGWAGNTIYF. Here the CDR3 DNA reads TGTGCCAGCAGCGAGGGATGGGCTGGAAACACCATATATTTT. The variable domain in full, completed from reference TRBV9 and TRBJ1-3, reads DSGVTQTPKHLITATGQRVTLRCSPRSGDLSVYWYQQSLDQGLQFLIQYYNGEERAKGNILERFSAQQFPDLHSELNLSSLELGDSALYFCASSEGWAGNTIYFGEGSWLTVV.

This clone was counted a single time. The chain couples TRBV5-1 to TRBJ2-7; 8 bases align to TRBD2. The CDR3 extends over 15 amino acids. Looked up from germline, CDR1 is SGHRS and CDR2 is YFSETQ. Trimming removed 0 bases from V and 3 bases from J; junction bases left unmatched: 5. The CDR3 here is CASSLDSGGIYEQYF. CDR3 bases: TGCGCCAGCAGCTTGGACAGCGGGGGAATCTACGAGCAGTACTTC.

Here the CDR3 DNA reads TGTGCCACCGGAGCCGGACAAAGCAATCAGCCCCAGCATTTT. The encoded protein is CATGAGQSNQPQHF. This sequence joins TRBV6-5 and TRBJ1-5, with D maybe TRBD1 (5 bases). The germline gives CDR1 MNHEY, CDR2 SVGAGI. The V end was cut by 10 bases, the J end by 1 base, with 14 bases between. This CDR3 has 14 residues.

This sequence joins TRBV9 and TRBJ2-2; 8 nucleotides line up with TRBD1. The trim removed 5 bases at V and 5 bases at J, leaving 14 bases unmatched. The germline gives CDR1 SGDLS, CDR2 YYNGEE. The CDR3 consists of 17 residues. The CDR3 DNA follows: TGTGCCAGCAGGGACAGGGCAGGGAGTGAGAGTACCGGGGAGCTGTTTTTT. This encodes CASRDRAGSESTGELFF.

This chain joins TRBV4-1 and TRBJ1-5; D ambiguous. V was trimmed by 3 bases and J by 3 bases, leaving 6 bases between them. Per the germline V gene, CDR1 is MGHRA and CDR2 is YSYEKL. CDR3 size: 13 residues. The CDR3 region has the DNA TGCGCCAGCAGCCAGGAGCTCAATCAGCCCCAGCATTTT. Protein sequence: CASSQELNQPQHF.

This rearrangement joins TRBV5-1 to TRBJ2-3; 7 nucleotides align to TRBD1. With 5 bases clipped from V and 6 bases from J, the junction kept 9 bases outside the gene matches. Germline CDR1 SGHRS, CDR2 YFSETQ. CDR3 length: 14 residues. Written as DNA, the CDR3 is TGCGCCAGCAGACCGGGACAGCCGAGGGATACGCAGTATTTT. Protein product: CASRPGQPRDTQYF. The full variable domain, completed using reference TRBV5-1 and TRBJ2-3, is KAGVTQTPRYLIKTRGQQVTLSCSPISGHRSVSWYQQTPGQGLQFLFEYFSETQRNKGNFPGRFSGRQFSNSRSEMNVSTLELGDSALYLCASRPGQPRDTQYFGPGTRLTVL.

V gene TRBV11-2 combines with J gene TRBJ2-1; no clear D. V lost 1 base, J lost 9 bases, and 4 bases lay in between. CDR3 size: 11 residues. Germline CDR1 is SGHAT and CDR2 is FQNNGV. In DNA, the CDR3 is TGTGCCAGCAGCTTAGGACTTGAGCAGTTCTTC. It translates to CASSLGLEQFF.

A few counts support this clone. The chain recombines TRBV10-3 with TRBJ1-4; TRBD1 is a possible D gene (5 bases). Germline CDR1 ENHRY, CDR2 SYGVKD. This CDR3 comprises 15 residues. Between the trimmed V and J ends, which lost 4 bases and 7 bases, there was a span of 16 bases. The chain's CDR3 is CAISAGLRGVEKLFF. DNA of the CDR3: TGTGCCATCAGTGCCGGACTAAGGGGCGTTGAAAAACTGTTTTTT.

The chain has TRBV11-3 and TRBJ1-5; D gene unclear. The CDR3 has 13 amino acids. In germline, CDR1 is SGHNT, CDR2 YENEEA. Trimming took 5 bases from V and 5 from J, leaving 10 bases between them. Here the CDR3 reads CASSRSLDQPQHF. The CDR3 region has the DNA TGTGCCAGCAGCCGATCCCTGGATCAGCCCCAGCATTTT.

This clone was detected only once. One junction end disagrees with the germline gene, perhaps due to a read error. The chain has TRBV4-2 and TRBJ1-2, with 11 bases lining up with TRBD1. Germline V CDR1 and CDR2: LGHNA, YNFKEQ. CDR3 size: 16 residues. CDR3 nucleotides: TGTGCTAGCAGCCAAGATGTGGGACAGGGGGGCTATGGCTACACCTTC. Its translation: CASSQDVGQGGYGYTF.

This clone was found once. CDR3 in amino acids: CASSLGLPPSTDTQYF. The CDR3 bases are TGTGCCAGCAGCTTGGGACTACCCCCTAGCACAGATACGCAGTATTTT. The rearrangement links TRBV5-4 to TRBJ2-3; D may be TRBD2 (5 bases). Trimming cost V 0 bases and J 0 bases, with 11 bases left between them. The CDR3 is 16 amino acids. Germline CDR1 reads SGHNT; CDR2 reads YYREEE (reference sequence).

This sequence joins TRBV9 and TRBJ2-5, with 7 bases aligning to TRBD1. The CDR3 is 14 amino acids. Germline trimming cut 8 bases from V and 1 base from J; bases unmatched to any gene: 8. CDR1 is SGDLS and CDR2 is YYNGEE in the germline V gene. CDR3 coding DNA: TGTGCCAGAATTACAGGGGAGACCCAAGAGACCCAGTACTTC. As protein: CARITGETQETQYF.

J is TRBJ1-6 and V is TRBV27; no clear D gene. V gave up 6 bases and J gave up 9 bases, with 18 bases separating them. This CDR3 spans 15 amino acids. Germline V gene sequence: CDR1 MNHEY, CDR2 SMNVEV (reference sequence). The CDR3 region has the DNA TGTGCCAGCAGCCTGAAGGGAGTTTTGATTTCACCCCTCCACTTT. Translated: CASSLKGVLISPLHF.

CDR3 protein: CASSFKDREYEQYF. DNA for the CDR3: TGTGCCAGCAGCTTTAAGGACAGAGAGTACGAGCAGTACTTC. The chain couples TRBV7-9 to TRBJ2-7, with D perhaps matching TRBD1 (6 bases). CDR1 and CDR2 from the germline V gene are SEHNR and FQNEAQ (reference sequence). The length of the CDR3 is 14 residues. The V gene lost 3 bases and the J gene lost 4 bases, with 13 bases spanning the gap.

This chain connects TRBV7-9 to TRBJ1-1; D perhaps matches TRBD1 (6 bases). V lost 5 bases, J lost 11 bases, and 18 bases lay in between. Germline CDR1 reads SEHNR; CDR2 reads FQNEAQ (reference sequence). This CDR3 spans 13 amino acids. This CDR3 is CASSMRDNLKAFF. The DNA for the CDR3 is TGTGCCAGCAGCATGAGGGACAATTTGAAGGCTTTCTTT.

This chain joins TRBV28 and TRBJ2-7; D is unresolved. In germline, CDR1 is MDHEN, CDR2 SYDVKM. The length of the CDR3 is 13 residues. Between the trimmed V and J ends, which lost 1 base and 7 bases, there was a span of 11 bases. The CDR3 loop reads CASSLLTALEQYF. CDR3 sequence (DNA): TGTGCCAGCAGTTTATTAACAGCCTTAGAGCAGTACTTC.

This clone was observed a handful of times. The chain recombines TRBV15 with TRBJ1-4, with D unresolved. This CDR3 has 14 amino acids. V was trimmed by 9 bases and J by 7 bases, leaving 18 bases between them. Germline CDR1 is LNHNV and CDR2 is YYDKDF (reference sequence). The CDR3, as DNA: TGTGCCACAGAGGGTGAGGGATCGGGTGAAAAACTGTTTTTT. Translation: CATEGEGSGEKLFF. Full variable domain (outside the CDR3, taken from reference TRBV15 and TRBJ1-4): DAMVIQNPRYQVTQFGKPVTLSCSQTLNHNVMYWYQQKSSQAPKLLFHYYDKDFNNEADTPDNFQSRRPNTSFCFLDIRSPGLGDTAMYLCATEGEGSGEKLFFGSGTQLSVL.

V is TRBV5-1 and J is TRBJ2-1, with 7 bases lining up with TRBD2. The CDR3 spans 15 residues. The germline V gene encodes CDR1 SGHRS and CDR2 YFSETQ. V lost 4 bases to trimming and J lost 9 bases; unmatched junction nucleotides: 13. The CDR3 coding sequence is TGCGCCAGCAGCCCCCGGGACTACCCAAGGAGTGAGCAGTTCTTC. Its translation is CASSPRDYPRSEQFF.

The chain combines TRBV5-1 with TRBJ1-6; D ambiguous. This CDR3 comprises 13 residues. Trimming removed 2 bases at V and 9 bases at J, with 9 bases between. Germline V gene data show CDR1 as SGHRS and CDR2 as YFSETQ. The CDR3 sequence is CASSLGKGSPLHF. Here the CDR3 DNA reads TGCGCCAGCAGCTTAGGGAAAGGTTCACCCCTCCACTTT.

The rearrangement joins TRBV10-3 to TRBJ1-5, with 7 positions matching TRBD1. CDR1 is ENHRY and CDR2 is SYGVKD in the germline V gene. Losses at the gene ends were 2 bases for V and 6 bases for J; bases not matched to a gene: 4. The CDR3 is 14 residues long. The CDR3 protein is CAISERQGGQPQHF. CDR3 DNA: TGTGCCATCAGTGAGCGGCAGGGGGGTCAGCCCCAGCATTTT.